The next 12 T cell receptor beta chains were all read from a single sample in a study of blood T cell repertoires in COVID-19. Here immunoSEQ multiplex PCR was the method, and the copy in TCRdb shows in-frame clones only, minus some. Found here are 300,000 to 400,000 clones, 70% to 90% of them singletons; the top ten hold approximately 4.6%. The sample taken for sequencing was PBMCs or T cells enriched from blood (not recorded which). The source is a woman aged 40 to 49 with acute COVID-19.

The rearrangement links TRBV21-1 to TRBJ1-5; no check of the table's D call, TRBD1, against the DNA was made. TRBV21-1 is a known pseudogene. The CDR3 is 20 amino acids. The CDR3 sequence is CASSPSLRDSKSYSNQPQHF. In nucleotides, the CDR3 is TGTGCCAGCAGCCCCAGCCTCCGGGACAGTAAGAGTTATAGCAATCAGCCCCAGCATTTT.

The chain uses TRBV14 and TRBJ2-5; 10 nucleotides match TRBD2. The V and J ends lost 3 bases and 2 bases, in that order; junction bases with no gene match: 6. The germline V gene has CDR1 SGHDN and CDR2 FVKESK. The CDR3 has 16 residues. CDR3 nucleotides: TGTGCCAGCAGCCAGCCACGGACTAGCGGACAAGAGACCCAGTACTTC. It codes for CASSQPRTSGQETQYF.

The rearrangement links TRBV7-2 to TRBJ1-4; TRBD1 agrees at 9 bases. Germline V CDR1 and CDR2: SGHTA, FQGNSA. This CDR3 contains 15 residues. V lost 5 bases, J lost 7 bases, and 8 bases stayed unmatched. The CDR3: CASSREQGAGEKLFF. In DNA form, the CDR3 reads TGTGCCAGCAGCCGCGAACAGGGGGCAGGTGAAAAACTGTTTTTT.

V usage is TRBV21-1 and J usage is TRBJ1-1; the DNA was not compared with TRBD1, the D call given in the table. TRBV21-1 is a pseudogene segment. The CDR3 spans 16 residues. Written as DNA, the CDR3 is TGTGCCAGCAGCATCTCCGGACAGGGGTTTACCACTGAAGCTTTCTTT. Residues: CASSISGQGFTTEAFF.

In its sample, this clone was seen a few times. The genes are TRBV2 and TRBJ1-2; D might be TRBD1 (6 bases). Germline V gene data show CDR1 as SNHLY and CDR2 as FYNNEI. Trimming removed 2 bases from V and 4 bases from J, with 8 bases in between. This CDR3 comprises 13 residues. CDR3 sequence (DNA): TGTGCCAGCAGTGAACTCAGGGGCTATGGCTACACCTTC. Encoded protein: CASSELRGYGYTF.

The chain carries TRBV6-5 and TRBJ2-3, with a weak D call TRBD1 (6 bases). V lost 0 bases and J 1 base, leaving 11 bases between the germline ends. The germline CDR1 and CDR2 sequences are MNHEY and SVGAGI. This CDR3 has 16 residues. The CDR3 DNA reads TGTGCCAGCAGTTACTCCTCGAGACAGGGCACAGATACGCAGTATTTT. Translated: CASSYSSRQGTDTQYF.

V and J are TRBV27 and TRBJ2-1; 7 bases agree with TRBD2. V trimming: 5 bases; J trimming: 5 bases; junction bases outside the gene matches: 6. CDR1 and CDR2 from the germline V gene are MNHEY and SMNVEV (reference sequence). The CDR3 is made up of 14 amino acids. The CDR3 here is CASSPAGWDNEQFF. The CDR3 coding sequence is TGTGCCAGCAGTCCAGCGGGGTGGGACAATGAGCAGTTCTTC.

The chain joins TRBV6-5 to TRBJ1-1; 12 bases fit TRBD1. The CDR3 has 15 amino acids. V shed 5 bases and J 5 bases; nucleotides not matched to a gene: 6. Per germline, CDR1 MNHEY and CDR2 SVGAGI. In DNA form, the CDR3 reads TGTGCCAGCAGTAGACCGGGACAGGGGGCAACTGAAGCTTTCTTT. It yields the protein CASSRPGQGATEAFF.

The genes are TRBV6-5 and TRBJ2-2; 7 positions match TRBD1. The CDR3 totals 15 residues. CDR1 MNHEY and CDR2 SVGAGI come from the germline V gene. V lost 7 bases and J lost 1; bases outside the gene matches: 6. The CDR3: CASIWSGGNTGELFF. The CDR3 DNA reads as TGTGCCAGCATTTGGTCAGGGGGGAACACCGGGGAGCTGTTTTTT.

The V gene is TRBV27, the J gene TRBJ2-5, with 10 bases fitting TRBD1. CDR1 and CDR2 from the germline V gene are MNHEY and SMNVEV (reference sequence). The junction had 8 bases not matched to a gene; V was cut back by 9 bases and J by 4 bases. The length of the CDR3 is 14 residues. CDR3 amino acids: CASTRTGGIETQYF. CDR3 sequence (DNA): TGTGCCAGTACTAGGACAGGGGGGATAGAGACCCAGTACTTC.

The CDR3: CASSSPLAGPSYEQYF. The CDR3, as DNA: TGTGCCAGCAGCTCGCCTCTAGCGGGACCCTCCTACGAGCAGTACTTC. J is TRBJ2-7 and V is TRBV7-2, with 9 bases identical to TRBD2. Losses at the gene ends were 4 bases for V and 0 bases for J; bases not matched to a gene: 7. CDR1 SGHTA and CDR2 FQGNSA come from the germline V gene. This CDR3 is 16 amino acids long.

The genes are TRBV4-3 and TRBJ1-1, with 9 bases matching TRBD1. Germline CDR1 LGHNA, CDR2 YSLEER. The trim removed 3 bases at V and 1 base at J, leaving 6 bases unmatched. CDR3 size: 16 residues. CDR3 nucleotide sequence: TGCGCCAGCAGCCAGAAACCGGGACAGGGGAACACTGAAGCTTTCTTT. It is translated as CASSQKPGQGNTEAFF.